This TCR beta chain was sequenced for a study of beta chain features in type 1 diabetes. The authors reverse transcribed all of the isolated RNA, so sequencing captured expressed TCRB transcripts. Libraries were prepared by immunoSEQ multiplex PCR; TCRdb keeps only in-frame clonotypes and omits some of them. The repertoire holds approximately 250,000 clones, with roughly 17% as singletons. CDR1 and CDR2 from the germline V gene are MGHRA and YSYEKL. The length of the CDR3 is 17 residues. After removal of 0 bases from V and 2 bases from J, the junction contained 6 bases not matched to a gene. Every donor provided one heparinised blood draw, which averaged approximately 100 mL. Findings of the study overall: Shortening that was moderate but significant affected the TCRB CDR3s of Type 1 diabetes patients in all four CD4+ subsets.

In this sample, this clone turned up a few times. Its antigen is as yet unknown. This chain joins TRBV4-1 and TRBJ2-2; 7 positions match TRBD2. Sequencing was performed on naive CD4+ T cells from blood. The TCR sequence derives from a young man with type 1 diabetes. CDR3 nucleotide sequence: TGCGCCAGCAGCCAAGAGGGGCTAGCGGTCAACACCGGGGAGCTGTTTTTT. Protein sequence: CASSQEGLAVNTGELFF.